These 3 T cell receptor beta chains share one sample of origin, sequenced in a study of T cell repertoires in cytomegalovirus infection. TCRdb analysed the reads with MiXCR anew, one entry per CDR3 protein. The sample lists 80,000 or so distinct CDR3 sequences, more than 20% seen once, with about 50% in the top ten. Antigen specificity for these receptors is unknown. The source was CD8+ T cells from cultured PBMCs, collected from culture after CMV antigen stimulation. These receptor sequences come from a human donor in good health (CMV status not recorded). Some clones in this sample may be carry-over from other donors' samples.

At least ten counts were recorded for this clonotype. This sequence joins TRBV4-3 and TRBJ2-7; TRBD2 aligns across 13 bases. Germline V CDR1 and CDR2: LGHNA, YSLEER. This CDR3 comprises 16 residues. The junction had 2 bases not matched to a gene; V was cut back by 0 bases and J by 3 bases. In DNA form, the CDR3 reads TGCGCCAGCAGCCAAGAGGGACTAGCGGGACACTACGAGCAGTACTTC. This translates into CASSQEGLAGHYEQYF.

The chain has TRBV27 and TRBJ2-1, with TRBD2 matching 14 bases. V trimming: 4 bases; J trimming: 12 bases; junction bases outside the gene matches: 11. The CDR3 totals 16 residues. The germline CDR1 and CDR2 sequences are MNHEY and SMNVEV (reference sequence). CDR3 bases: TGTGCCAGCAGTTATGACGGGACTAGCGGGAGTTTAGGGCAGTTCTTC. This translates into CASSYDGTSGSLGQFF.

The V gene is TRBV4-1, the J gene TRBJ2-7; tentatively, D is TRBD2 (5 bases). Germline V gene data show CDR1 as MGHRA and CDR2 as YSYEKL. Trimming shortened V by 3 bases and J by 0 bases, and 12 bases separated the two germline ends. CDR3 length: 15 amino acids. The CDR3 here is CASSQLERSSYEQYV. Written as DNA, the CDR3 is TGCGCCAGCAGCCAGCTGGAGCGGAGCTCCTACGAGCAGTACGTC.